This T cell receptor beta chain derives from a study of blood T cells in healthy people across ages. Overall study results and limits: Naive T cell percentage strongly correlated with TCR beta diversity. Whereas aged donors had fewer naive CD4+ cells, long-lived donors had more of them and higher diversity.

As regards this clonotype: Its specificity is unknown.

With a J-beta primer mix and a sample-barcoded 5' primer, a second PCR ran roughly 7 to 11 cycles. Unique molecular identifiers of 12 random nucleotides labeled each cDNA. One entry per CDR3 protein, called by TCRdb with MiXCR from the 5' RACE reads. The table records some 730,000 distinct CDR3 sequences, 20% to 25% of them present only once. In germline, CDR1 is WSHSY, CDR2 SAAADI. Trimming removed 8 bases at V and 8 bases at J, with 22 bases between. The CDR3 contains 15 residues. V and J are TRBV10-2 and TRBJ2-1; D possibly corresponds to TRBD1 (7 bases). The sequence came from a man in his 70s in good health. Sample: blood. CDR3 loop: CASFRGVLYIDEQFF. The CDR3 DNA is TGCGCCAGCTTCAGGGGGGTTTTGTATATCGATGAGCAGTTCTTC.